This T cell receptor beta chain was recorded in a study of Ad26.COV2.S vaccination and SARS-CoV-2 variants. TCRdb's table, derived via immunoSEQ multiplex PCR, lists solely in-frame clones and lacks some. The table lists roughly 700,000 clones, 70% to 90% of them singletons, with approximately 1.5% in the top ten. CDR1 MNHNS and CDR2 SASEGT come from the germline V gene. The CDR3 covers 14 residues. Deletions cut 2 bases from V and 6 bases from J, with 10 bases between. Documented treatment: 15 to 20 received Ad26.COV2.S at low or high dose, single or two shots; 5 received placebo; per-sample allocation not given. Repertoires come from day 63 after the first vaccine or placebo injection.

The V gene is TRBV6-1, the J gene TRBJ1-4; D is undetermined. The specimen was peripheral blood, collected in a trial of Ad26.COV2.S vaccine versus placebo. The clonotype was recovered from a person between 18 and 65 years old who received the Ad26.COV2.S COVID-19 vaccine or a placebo. This CDR3 is CASSEPGNDEKLFF. CDR3 DNA sequence: TGTGCCAGCAGTGAACCGGGGAATGATGAAAAACTGTTTTTT.